The 15 T cell receptor beta chains in this list originate from one sample, sequenced in a study of blood T cell repertoires in COVID-19. Clones were read by immunoSEQ multiplex PCR, and TCRdb kept only the in-frame ones, dropping some. The sample shows approximately 26,000 clones, over 85% of them seen only once. The specimen sequenced was peripheral blood. The receptors were sampled from a human donor in a cohort sampled during active COVID-19.

This chain joins TRBV6-6 and TRBJ1-3, with TRBD1 as a possible D gene (5 bases). The CDR3 covers 16 residues. V lost 2 bases, J lost 0 bases, and 11 bases lay in between. In germline, CDR1 is MNHNY, CDR2 SVGAGI (reference sequence). The CDR3 coding sequence is TGTGCCAGCAGTTACGCGGGGGTTGGCTCTGGAAACACCATATATTTT. Encoded protein: CASSYAGVGSGNTIYF.

The chain is built from TRBV27 and TRBJ1-1; perhaps TRBD1 as D (5 bases). Trimming removed 0 bases from V and 6 bases from J, with 8 bases in between. CDR3 length: 13 residues. Germline V gene lookup returns CDR1 MNHEY and CDR2 SMNVEV (reference sequence). CDR3 sequence (DNA): TGTGCCAGCAGTTTATCCCGGGGGGCTGAAGCTTTCTTT. Residues: CASSLSRGAEAFF.

This clone was observed once. This chain connects TRBV9 to TRBJ2-1; 7 bases match TRBD2. The CDR3 runs to 15 residues. Germline loops: CDR1 SGDLS, CDR2 YYNGEE. Germline trimming cut 5 bases from V and 0 bases from J; bases unmatched to any gene: 5. The CDR3 sequence is CASSDRGSSYNEQFF. The DNA of the CDR3 is TGTGCCAGCAGTGACCGCGGGAGCTCCTACAATGAGCAGTTCTTC.

CDR3 in DNA: TGTGCCAGCAGCTCAGGGGTGAGCGTTGGAGCTTTCTTT. Translated, it gives CASSSGVSVGAFF. The chain employs TRBV11-2 and TRBJ1-1; possible D gene TRBD1, 6 bases. Trimming removed 4 bases from V and 10 bases from J, with 16 bases in between. In germline, CDR1 is SGHAT, CDR2 FQNNGV. This CDR3 contains 13 residues.

The J gene is TRBJ1-3, the V gene TRBV4-1, with D unresolved. From germline, CDR1 is MGHRA and CDR2 YSYEKL. The CDR3 runs 17 residues. V was cut by 0 bases and J by 0 bases, with 12 bases left in between. For the CDR3, the DNA is TGCGCCAGCAGCCAAGAACAGACCCTCATCTCTGGAAACACCATATATTTT. Translation gives CASSQEQTLISGNTIYF.

The rearrangement links TRBV5-3 to TRBJ2-1, with TRBD2 matching 7 bases. TRBV5-3 is an ORF; its function is uncertain. The CDR3 sequence is 15 residues long. The J segment lost 2 bases and the V segment lost 4 bases, leaving 6 bases of the junction unmatched. The CDR3 coding sequence is TGTGCCAGAAGCGCAAGCGGGGAAACCTACAATGAGCAGTTCTTC. This encodes CARSASGETYNEQFF.

The rearrangement joins TRBV5-1 to TRBJ1-1; 9 bases match TRBD1. The J segment lost 4 bases and the V segment lost 4 bases, leaving 8 bases of the junction unmatched. Germline CDR1 reads SGHRS; CDR2 reads YFSETQ. The CDR3 totals 15 residues. The chain's CDR3 is CASSITGGSGTEAFF. The DNA of the CDR3 is TGCGCCAGCAGCATAACAGGGGGCAGTGGCACTGAAGCTTTCTTT. The full variable domain, its missing parts supplied by reference TRBV5-1 and TRBJ1-1, is KAGVTQTPRYLIKTRGQQVTLSCSPISGHRSVSWYQQTPGQGLQFLFEYFSETQRNKGNFPGRFSGRQFSNSRSEMNVSTLELGDSALYLCASSITGGSGTEAFFGQGTRLTVV.

The chain uses TRBV11-2 and TRBJ2-7; D might be TRBD1 (6 bases). Trimming removed 1 base at V and 3 bases at J, with 19 bases between. Germline V gene sequence: CDR1 SGHAT, CDR2 FQNNGV. The CDR3 consists of 17 residues. The CDR3 nucleotides read TGTGCCAGCAGCTTAGTCGGCCGGACAGTAGCCCACTACGAGCAGTACTTC. Its translation is CASSLVGRTVAHYEQYF.

The chain employs TRBV11-2 and TRBJ1-1; unclear D gene. The V gene lost 0 bases and the J gene lost 0 bases, with 8 bases spanning the gap. The CDR3 extends over 15 amino acids. Germline V gene sequence: CDR1 SGHAT, CDR2 FQNNGV. The CDR3 DNA sequence: TGTGCCAGCAGCTTAGATTCGGTGATGAACACTGAAGCTTTCTTT. It translates to CASSLDSVMNTEAFF.

In this sample, this clone turned up a few times. The CDR3 coding sequence is TGTGCCAGCAGGTTACACAGTACCGTCGCTGAAGCTTTCTTT. Translation gives CASRLHSTVAEAFF. This chain links TRBV2 with TRBJ1-1; D is unclear. V was shortened by 6 bases and J by 6 bases, with 17 bases between the two germline ends. This CDR3 spans 14 amino acids. Germline loops: CDR1 SNHLY, CDR2 FYNNEI.

The chain uses TRBV28 and TRBJ2-5; D might be TRBD2 (7 bases). Germline V lookup: CDR1 MDHEN, CDR2 SYDVKM. V gave up 5 bases and J gave up 5 bases, with 15 bases separating them. The CDR3 is made up of 14 amino acids. For the CDR3, the DNA is TGTGCCAGCAGTGTTGGCGGGGGCAGGGAGACCCAGTACTTC. The encoded protein is CASSVGGGRETQYF.

The rearrangement joins TRBV28 to TRBJ2-1; 7 bases fit TRBD2. There are 15 residues in the CDR3. V gave up 7 bases and J gave up 4 bases; unmatched junction bases: 10. The V gene's germline CDR1 is MDHEN and CDR2 SYDVKM. The CDR3 sequence is CASIAIRGVYNEQFF. DNA of the CDR3: TGTGCCAGCATTGCGATCCGGGGGGTTTACAATGAGCAGTTCTTC.

The CDR3 protein is CASSTGRGDTQYF. The CDR3 nucleotides read TGTGCCAGCAGCACCGGTAGGGGAGATACGCAGTATTTT. The chain couples TRBV11-1 to TRBJ2-3, with D maybe TRBD1 (5 bases). The ends were cut back, 5 bases at V and 5 bases at J, with 11 bases in the middle. From germline, CDR1 is SGHAT and CDR2 FQDESV (reference sequence). This CDR3 spans 13 amino acids.

The chain couples TRBV4-1 to TRBJ2-2; 12 bases fit TRBD2. V gave up 0 bases and J gave up 1 base; unmatched junction bases: 3. This CDR3 has 18 amino acids. Germline V gene sequence: CDR1 MGHRA, CDR2 YSYEKL. CDR3 DNA: TGCGCCAGCAGCCAAGAACTAGCGGGGGGCCAGAACACCGGGGAGCTGTTTTTT. Translating it yields CASSQELAGGQNTGELFF.

The CDR3 region is CASSLVQGLNTEAFF. The CDR3 DNA is TGTGCCAGCAGCTTGGTTCAGGGGCTGAACACTGAAGCTTTCTTT. V is TRBV5-6 and J is TRBJ1-1; D perhaps matches TRBD1 (6 bases). Trimming pared 0 bases from V and 0 bases from J, leaving 9 bases between. The CDR3 has 15 amino acids. The germline gives CDR1 SGHDT, CDR2 YYEEEE. The full variable domain, its missing parts supplied by reference TRBV5-6 and TRBJ1-1, is DAGVTQSPTHLIKTRGQQVTLRCSPKSGHDTVSWYQQALGQGPQFIFQYYEEEERQRGNFPDRFSGHQFPNYSSELNVNALLLGDSALYLCASSLVQGLNTEAFFGQGTRLTVV.